Listed here are 9 T cell receptor beta chains from one sample, sequenced in a study of regulatory T cells in long-lasting Graves disease. Arm-PCR of CDR3 regions and iRepertoire HTBI primers were used to build TCR beta libraries. TCRdb re-derived calls from the multiplex PCR reads in MiXCR, one entry per CDR3 protein. The sample has 500,000 or so distinct CDR3 sequences, about 16% seen once; the top ten hold around 25%. The time point here: newly diagnosed GD, antithyroid drugs for less than 3 months. There was RNA extracted from PBMCs, and the TCR library was made from it. These records were also assigned to another study, of T cells in Graves' hyperthyroidism and ophthalmopathy.

The input for sequencing was peripheral blood mononuclear cells (PBMCs), taken at new diagnosis, from a patient treated with antithyroid drugs. The source of these receptors is a woman aged 35 to 59 with Graves disease.

This chain uses TRBV9 with TRBJ2-5; D is uncertain. Germline V gives CDR1 SGDLS, CDR2 YYNGEE. V lost 0 bases and J 2 bases, leaving 8 bases between the germline ends. This CDR3 contains 14 residues. The CDR3 loop is CASSVGLTQETQYF. The CDR3 region has the DNA TGTGCCAGCAGCGTAGGGCTAACACAAGAGACCCAGTACTTC.

V is TRBV5-1 and J is TRBJ2-1; 8 nucleotides line up with TRBD2. The J call may be faulty, since TRBJ2-3 better matches the DNA end. CDR3 length: 15 amino acids. Germline-derived CDR1 and CDR2 are SGHRS and YFSETQ. This CDR3 reads CASSLWGSGEDTQYF. The CDR3 DNA is TGCGCCAGCAGCCTCTGGGGTAGCGGGGAGGATACGCAGTATTTT.

The chain has TRBV7-8 and TRBJ1-5; perhaps TRBD1 as D (6 bases). The CDR3 runs 14 residues. Germline CDR1 and CDR2: SGHVS and FQNEAQ. The V gene lost 8 bases and the J gene lost 4 bases, with 15 bases spanning the gap. The CDR3: CASWGGAVNQPQHF. As DNA, the CDR3 is TGTGCCAGCTGGGGGGGGGCGGTGAATCAGCCCCAGCATTTT. The full variable domain, in which reference TRBV7-8 and TRBJ1-5 provide the parts outside the CDR3, is GAGVSQSPRYKVAKRGQDVALRCDPISGHVSLFWYQQALGQGPEFLTYFQNEAQLDKSGLPSDRFFAERPEGSVSTLKIQRTQQEDSAVYLCASWGGAVNQPQHFGDGTRLSIL.

As for this clonotype: Since a much larger clone is just one base distant, this may be a read error. CDR3 loop: CAGRSAGVYGYTF. The CDR3 DNA sequence: TGTGCCGGCAGATCGGCAGGGGTTTATGGCTACACCTTC. This sequence joins TRBV28 and TRBJ1-2; tentative D call: TRBD1 (6 bases). This CDR3 is 13 amino acids long. From germline, CDR1 is MDHEN and CDR2 SYDVKM.

This clonotype appeared many times. The V gene is TRBV30, the J gene TRBJ1-1, with 9 bases lining up with TRBD1. The germline gives CDR1 GTSNPN, CDR2 SVGIG (reference sequence). V shed 2 bases, J shed 6 bases, and the junction held 4 bases outside the gene matches. The CDR3 extends over 13 amino acids. The CDR3 loop reads CAWSTGGRSEAFF. The CDR3 region has the DNA TGTGCCTGGAGTACAGGGGGCAGGTCTGAAGCTTTCTTT.

This chain links TRBV3-1 with TRBJ2-3; 10 positions match TRBD2. Looked up from germline, CDR1 is LGHDT and CDR2 is YNNKEL (reference sequence). V trimming: 4 bases; J trimming: 5 bases; junction bases outside the gene matches: 6. The CDR3 spans 15 residues. The CDR3 reads CASSPPGLAKDTQYF. CDR3 in DNA: TGTGCCAGCAGCCCGCCGGGACTAGCGAAAGATACGCAGTATTTT.

Worth noting for this clonotype: The junction departs from the called germline gene at one end, perhaps through a read error. The chain uses TRBV12-3 or TRBV12-4 and TRBJ2-2; 9 nucleotides line up with TRBD1. The CDR3 consists of 15 residues. The DNA of the CDR3 is TGTGCCATCAGTGGGACAGGGTTGAACACCGGGGAGCTGTTTTTT. Amino acid sequence: CAISGTGLNTGELFF.

This clonotype was seen at least ten times. The chain couples TRBV2 to TRBJ2-2, with 12 bases lining up with TRBD2. The CDR3 extends over 16 amino acids. The germline gives CDR1 SNHLY, CDR2 FYNNEI. J gave up 2 bases and V 8 bases, and 6 bases lay outside the gene matches. The CDR3 is CASVWTSGDNTGELFF. In nucleotides, the CDR3 is TGTGCCAGCGTCTGGACTAGCGGGGACAACACCGGGGAGCTGTTTTTT.

The chain links TRBV24-1 to TRBJ1-1; D is undetermined. Germline values: CDR1 KGHDR, CDR2 SFDVKD. V was cut by 1 base and J by 1 base, with 3 bases left in between. This CDR3 is built from 13 residues. The CDR3 loop reads CATSDFKNTEAFF. CDR3 DNA: TGTGCCACCAGTGATTTCAAGAACACTGAAGCTTTCTTT.